This T cell receptor beta chain was sequenced for a study of control samples from healthy donors and cancer patients (dated by TCRdb to 2020 to 2021). At the junction V is shortened by 4 bases and J by 0 bases, with 12 bases in between. The CDR3, cysteine through phenylalanine, is 15 amino acids long. Just the 45-base CDR3 DNA is kept, in frame starting at base 1. As encoded in the germline V gene, CDR1 is MGHRA while CDR2 is YSYEKL. As for this clone: There is no known antigen for this receptor. Base qualities are not recorded, but no much larger clone differs from it by a single base.

The library was obtained by the immunoSEQ multiplex PCR assay. Entries here come from immuneACCESS through TCRdb and include only in-frame sequences with V and J called. Some clones fail to appear in such tables; in the studies checked, an unresolved V gene covers under half of the shortfall, and the cause of the remainder is unknown. The sample table records about 220,000 clones; 85% to 95% of these occur just once. The top ten hold 1.5% of the sample. This clonotype was sampled from a man aged 50 to 59 in good health. Source material: blood. The chain employs TRBV4-1 and TRBJ1-1; the D segment cannot be called with confidence. The DNA sequence follows: TGCGCCAGCAGCCTTATGACTGATATGAACACTGAAGCTTTCTTT. Its product reads: CASSLMTDMNTEAFF.